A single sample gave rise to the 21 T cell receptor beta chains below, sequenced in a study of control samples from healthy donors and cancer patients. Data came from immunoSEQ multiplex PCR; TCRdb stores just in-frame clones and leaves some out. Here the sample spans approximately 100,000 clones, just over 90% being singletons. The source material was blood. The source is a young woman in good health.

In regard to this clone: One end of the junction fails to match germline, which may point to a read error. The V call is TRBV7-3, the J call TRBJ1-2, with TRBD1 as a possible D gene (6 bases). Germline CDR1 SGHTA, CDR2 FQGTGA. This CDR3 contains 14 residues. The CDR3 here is CASSLDAGTRNPAF. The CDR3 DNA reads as TGTGCCAGCAGCTTAGACGCCGGGACAAGGAATCCGGCCTTC.

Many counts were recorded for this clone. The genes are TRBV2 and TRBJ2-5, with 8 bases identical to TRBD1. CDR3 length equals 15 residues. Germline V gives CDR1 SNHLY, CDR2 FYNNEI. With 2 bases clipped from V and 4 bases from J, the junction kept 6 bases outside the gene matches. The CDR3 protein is CASSEIDRGGETQYF. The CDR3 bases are TGTGCCAGCAGTGAAATAGACAGGGGTGGAGAGACCCAGTACTTC.

The CDR3 protein is CASSLPRAGGQGAHYEQYF. For the CDR3, the DNA is TGTGCCAGCAGTCTGCCCAGAGCCGGCGGACAGGGGGCTCACTACGAGCAGTACTTC. The V gene is TRBV27, the J gene TRBJ2-7; 11 bases align to TRBD1. CDR3 length equals 19 residues. Germline lookup yields CDR1 MNHEY and CDR2 SMNVEV (reference sequence). The J segment lost 3 bases and the V segment lost 5 bases, leaving 18 bases of the junction unmatched.

CDR3 protein: CASTWDRERYTF. The CDR3 coding sequence is TGTGCCAGCACATGGGACAGGGAGCGCTACACCTTC. The rearrangement joins TRBV6-5 to TRBJ1-2, with 9 bases matching TRBD1. With V trimmed by 7 bases and J by 9 bases, 6 bases remained unmatched. This CDR3 has 12 residues. Germline V CDR1 and CDR2: MNHEY, SVGAGI.

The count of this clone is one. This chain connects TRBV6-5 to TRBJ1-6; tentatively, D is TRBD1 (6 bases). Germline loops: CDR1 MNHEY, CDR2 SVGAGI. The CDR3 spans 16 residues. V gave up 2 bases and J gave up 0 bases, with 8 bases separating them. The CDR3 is CASSYQGSSYNSPLHF. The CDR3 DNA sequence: TGTGCCAGCAGTTACCAGGGGAGCTCCTATAATTCACCCCTCCACTTT.

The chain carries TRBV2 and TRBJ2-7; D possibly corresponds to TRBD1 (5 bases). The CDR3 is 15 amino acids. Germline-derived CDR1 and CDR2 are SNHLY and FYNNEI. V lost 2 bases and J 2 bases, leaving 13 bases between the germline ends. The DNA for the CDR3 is TGTGCCAGCAGTGAATACCCCCAGGGTCCCTACGAGCAGTACTTC. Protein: CASSEYPQGPYEQYF. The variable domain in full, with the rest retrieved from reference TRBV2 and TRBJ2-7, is EPEVTQTPSHQVTQMGQEVILRCVPISNHLYFYWYRQILGQKVEFLVSFYNNEISEKSEIFDDQFSVERPDGSNFTLKIRSTKLEDSAMYFCASSEYPQGPYEQYFGPGTRLTVT.

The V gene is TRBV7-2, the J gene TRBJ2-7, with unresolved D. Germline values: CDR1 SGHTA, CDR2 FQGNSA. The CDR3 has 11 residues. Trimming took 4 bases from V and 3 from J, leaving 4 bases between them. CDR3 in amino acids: CASSSFYEQYF. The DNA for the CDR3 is TGTGCCAGCAGCTCTTTCTACGAGCAGTACTTC.

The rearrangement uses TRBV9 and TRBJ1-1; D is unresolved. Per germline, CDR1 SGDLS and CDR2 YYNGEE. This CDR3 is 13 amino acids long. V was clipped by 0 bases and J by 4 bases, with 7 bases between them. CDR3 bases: TGTGCCAGCAGCGTAGCTGAGTTCACTGAAGCTTTCTTT. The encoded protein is CASSVAEFTEAFF.

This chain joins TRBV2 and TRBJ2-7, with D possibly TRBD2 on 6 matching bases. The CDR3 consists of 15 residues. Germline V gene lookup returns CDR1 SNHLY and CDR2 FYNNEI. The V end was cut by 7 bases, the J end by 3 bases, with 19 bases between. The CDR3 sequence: CASIEVAGTSYEQYF. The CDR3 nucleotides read TGTGCCAGCATCGAAGTTGCGGGAACTAGCTACGAGCAGTACTTC. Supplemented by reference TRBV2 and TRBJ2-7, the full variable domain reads EPEVTQTPSHQVTQMGQEVILRCVPISNHLYFYWYRQILGQKVEFLVSFYNNEISEKSEIFDDQFSVERPDGSNFTLKIRSTKLEDSAMYFCASIEVAGTSYEQYFGPGTRLTVT.

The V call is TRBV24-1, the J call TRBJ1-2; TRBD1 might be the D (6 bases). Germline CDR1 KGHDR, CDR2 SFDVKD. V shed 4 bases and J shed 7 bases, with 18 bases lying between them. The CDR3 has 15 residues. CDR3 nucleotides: TGTGCCACCAGTGACCCGTCAGGGGATTATGCTGGCTACACCTTC. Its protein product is CATSDPSGDYAGYTF.

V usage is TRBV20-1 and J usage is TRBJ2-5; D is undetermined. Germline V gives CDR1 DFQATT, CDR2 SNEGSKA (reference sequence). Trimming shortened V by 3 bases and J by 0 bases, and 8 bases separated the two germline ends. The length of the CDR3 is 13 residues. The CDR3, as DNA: TGCAGTGCTAGTATGGGGTACCAAGAGACCCAGTACTTC. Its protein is CSASMGYQETQYF.

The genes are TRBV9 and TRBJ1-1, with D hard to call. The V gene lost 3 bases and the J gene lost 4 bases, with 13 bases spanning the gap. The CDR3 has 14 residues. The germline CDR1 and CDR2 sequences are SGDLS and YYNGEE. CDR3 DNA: TGTGCCAGCAGCGCCGGAACTCAAATCACTGAAGCTTTCTTT. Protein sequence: CASSAGTQITEAFF.

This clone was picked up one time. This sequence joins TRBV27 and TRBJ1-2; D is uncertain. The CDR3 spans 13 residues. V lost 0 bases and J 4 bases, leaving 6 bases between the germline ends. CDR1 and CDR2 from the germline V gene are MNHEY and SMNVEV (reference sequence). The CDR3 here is CASSLSTSYGYTF. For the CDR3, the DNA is TGTGCCAGCAGTTTATCGACAAGCTATGGCTACACCTTC.

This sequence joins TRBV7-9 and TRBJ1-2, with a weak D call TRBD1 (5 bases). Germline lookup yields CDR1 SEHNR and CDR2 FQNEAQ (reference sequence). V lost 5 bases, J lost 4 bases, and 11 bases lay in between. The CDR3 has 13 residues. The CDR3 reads CASSGTGLYGYTF. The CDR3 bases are TGTGCCAGCAGCGGCACAGGACTCTATGGCTACACCTTC.

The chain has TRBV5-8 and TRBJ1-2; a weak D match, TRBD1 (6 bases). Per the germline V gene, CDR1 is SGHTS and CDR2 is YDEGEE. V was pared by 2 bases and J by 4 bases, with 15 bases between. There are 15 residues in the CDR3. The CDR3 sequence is CASSFSTGFGYGYTF. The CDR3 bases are TGTGCCAGCAGCTTCTCCACAGGGTTCGGCTATGGCTACACCTTC.

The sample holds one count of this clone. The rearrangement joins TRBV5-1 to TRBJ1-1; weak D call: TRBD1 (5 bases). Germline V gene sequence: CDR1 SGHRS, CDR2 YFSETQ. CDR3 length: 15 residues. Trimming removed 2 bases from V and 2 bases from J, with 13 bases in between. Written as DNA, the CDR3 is TGCGCCAGCAGCTTCCGCCTGGGGGTAAACACTGAAGCTTTCTTT. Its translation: CASSFRLGVNTEAFF.

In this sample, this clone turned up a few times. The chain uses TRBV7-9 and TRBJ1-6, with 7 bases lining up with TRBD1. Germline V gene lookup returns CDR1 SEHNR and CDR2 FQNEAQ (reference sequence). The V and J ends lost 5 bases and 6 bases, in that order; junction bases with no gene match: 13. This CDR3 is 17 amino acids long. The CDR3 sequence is CASSQIGLYRGNSPLHF. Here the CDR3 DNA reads TGTGCCAGCAGCCAGATCGGGCTGTACAGGGGTAATTCACCCCTCCACTTT.

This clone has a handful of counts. The chain's CDR3 is CASSSGGGSNEQFF. CDR3 nucleotide sequence: TGTGCCAGCAGCTCAGGGGGAGGAAGCAATGAGCAGTTCTTC. The chain is built from TRBV7-6 and TRBJ2-1; TRBD1 is a possible D gene (7 bases). Germline values: CDR1 SGHVS, CDR2 FNYEAQ. Trimming cost V 4 bases and J 6 bases, with 13 bases left between them. The CDR3 sequence is 14 residues long.

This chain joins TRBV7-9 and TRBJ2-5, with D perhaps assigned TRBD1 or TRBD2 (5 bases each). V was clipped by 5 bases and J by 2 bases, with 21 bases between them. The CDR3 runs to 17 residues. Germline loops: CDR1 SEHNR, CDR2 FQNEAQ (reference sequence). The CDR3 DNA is TGTGCCAGCAGCCCCGGGACGTTCCGACTTGGACAAGAGACCCAGTACTTC. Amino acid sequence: CASSPGTFRLGQETQYF. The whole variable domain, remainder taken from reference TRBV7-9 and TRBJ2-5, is DTGVSQNPRHKITKRGQNVTFRCDPISEHNRLYWYRQTLGQGPEFLTYFQNEAQLEKSRLLSDRFSAERPKGSFSTLEIQRTEQGDSAMYLCASSPGTFRLGQETQYFGPGTRLLVL.

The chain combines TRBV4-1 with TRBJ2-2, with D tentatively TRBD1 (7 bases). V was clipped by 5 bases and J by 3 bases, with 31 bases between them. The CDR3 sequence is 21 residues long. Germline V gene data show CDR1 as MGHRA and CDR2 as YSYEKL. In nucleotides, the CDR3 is TGCGCCAGCAGCAATCCCGCGGGGACAGCCAACACCATATACTACACCGGGGAGCTGTTTTTT. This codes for CASSNPAGTANTIYYTGELFF.

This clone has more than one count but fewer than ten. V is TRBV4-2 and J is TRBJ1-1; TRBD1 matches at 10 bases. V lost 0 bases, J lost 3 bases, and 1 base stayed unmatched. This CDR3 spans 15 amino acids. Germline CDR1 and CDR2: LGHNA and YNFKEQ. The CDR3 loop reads CASSQDGQGDTEAFF. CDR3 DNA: TGTGCCAGCAGCCAAGACGGACAGGGGGACACTGAAGCTTTCTTT.